This T cell receptor beta chain is from a study of vaccination effects on CD4 cells after COVID-19. Study observations and caveats: Small numbers of convalescent patients limited the study. It also lacked early post-infection timepoints.

Assay: immunoSEQ multiplex PCR; the TCRdb copy retains only in-frame clones and omits some. The sample carries roughly 24,000 clones, about four fifths recorded once. This clone was observed once. Its antigen is as yet unknown. Ahead of sequencing, the ViraFEST assay grew antigen-specific CD4+ T cells using viral peptide pools. CD4+ T cell isolation took place after 10 days of culture. BNT162b2 vaccine or mRNA-1273 vaccine was given to participants in two doses. Fresh IL-2-containing medium replaced half the medium on days 3 and 7. CDR3 length: 15 residues. V was pared by 2 bases and J by 2 bases, with 7 bases between. Germline CDR1 reads SGHTA; CDR2 reads FQGNSA.

The chain employs TRBV7-2 and TRBJ2-6; no clear D. The TCR sequence derives from a human donor who received a COVID-19 vaccine. Some clones in this sample may be carry-over from other donors' samples. The sequences come from CD4+ T cells from PBMCs cultured with SARS-CoV-2 spike peptides, collected after COVID-19 vaccination. The chain's CDR3 is CASSLLGAGANVLTF. The CDR3 bases are TGTGCCAGCAGCTTATTGGGCGCTGGGGCCAACGTCCTGACTTTC.